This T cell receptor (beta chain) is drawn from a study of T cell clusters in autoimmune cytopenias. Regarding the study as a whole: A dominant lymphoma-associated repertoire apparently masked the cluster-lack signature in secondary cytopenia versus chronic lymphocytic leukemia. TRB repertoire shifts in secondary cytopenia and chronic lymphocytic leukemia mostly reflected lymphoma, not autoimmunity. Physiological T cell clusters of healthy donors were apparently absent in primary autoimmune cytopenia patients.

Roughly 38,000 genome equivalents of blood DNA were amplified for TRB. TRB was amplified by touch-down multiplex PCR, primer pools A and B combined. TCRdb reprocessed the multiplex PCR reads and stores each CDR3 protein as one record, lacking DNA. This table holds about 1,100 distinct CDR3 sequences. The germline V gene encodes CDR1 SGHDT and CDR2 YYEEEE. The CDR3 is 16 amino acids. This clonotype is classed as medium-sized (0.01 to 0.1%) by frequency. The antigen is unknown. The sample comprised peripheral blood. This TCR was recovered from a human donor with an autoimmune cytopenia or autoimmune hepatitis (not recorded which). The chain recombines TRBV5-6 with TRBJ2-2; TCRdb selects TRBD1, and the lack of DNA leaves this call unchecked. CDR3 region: CASRPSSGGYTGELFF.